These T cell receptor beta chains were read from a single sample in a study of blood T cell repertoires in COVID-19. TCRdb's copy holds only in-frame clones and misses some; the assay was immunoSEQ multiplex PCR. The sample shows about 83,000 clones, about 92% of them seen only once. The specimen was peripheral blood. These receptors came from a woman older than 75 with active or convalescent COVID-19. The CDR3 runs from the conserved cysteine through the conserved F or W.

CASTRKQGANYGYTF	TRBV19
CASSTGQSGANVLTF	TRBV7-7
CASSRVGTSSGGQFF	TRBV9
CASSLAGGLAFLREQYF	TRBV11-2
CASSFRASGGTGELFF	TRBV5-1
CASSPGQDTGELFF	TRBV6-2/TRBV6-3
CASSDPGGFTEAFF	TRBV6-2/TRBV6-3
CASGGQDHQETQYF	TRBV7-9
CASIPWDRAGYTF	TRBV19
CASGETRQETQYF	TRBV28
CASSSQDRVGYEQYF	TRBV6-5
CASSPIAGGHQYF	TRBV27
CSVRDSKSYEQYF	TRBV29-1
CASSIYASGGAAGETQYF	TRBV19
CASSSDRTEAFF	TRBV28
CAIGAFYGYTF	TRBV2
CASSEGALAVGEKLFF	TRBV6-1
CASSPLDRVDYGYTF	TRBV18
CASSLSLGSGELFF	TRBV11-3
CASRDREIASNQPQHF	TRBV2
CASSLYSYEQYF	TRBV28
CASSTGTTNEQFF	TRBV28
CASSLARAETQYF	TRBV7-9
CASSSPGGRGIDEQFF	TRBV11-3
CASSFRGGGAIYEQYF	TRBV27
CASSLGLAGPHNEQFF	TRBV7-8
CASSVGPLAGRNSPLHF	TRBV9
CASSPDRGAYEQYF	TRBV7-9
CASSLFLAGEENTGELFF	TRBV28
CASSPRTTLSTDTQYF	TRBV7-2
CASKGEGGYTF	TRBV6-5
CASSLASGAYNEQFF	TRBV7-9
CASSLSPAGTTGELFF	TRBV7-3
CASSSGQGDEQFF	TRBV7-3
CASSVVVQGEQYF	TRBV9
CASSGADRINEKLFF	TRBV9
CSAGVRPLHF	TRBV20-1
CASSFGTASYEQYF	TRBV28
CASSLVQGGTEAFF	TRBV7-2
CASSFGLVNTGELFF	TRBV5-4
CASSAGSWAYEQYF	TRBV9
CASSLGGQGGEKLFF	TRBV5-4
CASSSQGAGANVLTF	TRBV27
CASSQEARGTRWASGNTIYF	TRBV4-3